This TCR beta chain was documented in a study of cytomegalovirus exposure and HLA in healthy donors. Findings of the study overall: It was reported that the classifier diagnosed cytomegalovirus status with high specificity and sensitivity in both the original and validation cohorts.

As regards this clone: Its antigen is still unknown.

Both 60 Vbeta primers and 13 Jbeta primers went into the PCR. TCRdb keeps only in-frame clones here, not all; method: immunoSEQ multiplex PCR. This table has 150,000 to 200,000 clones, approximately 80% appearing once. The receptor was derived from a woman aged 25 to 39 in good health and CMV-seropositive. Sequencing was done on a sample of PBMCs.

CDR3 sequence: CASSTGGAGNTIYF. The CDR3 DNA reads TGTGCCAGCAGTACAGGGGGCGCGGGAAACACCATATATTTT. The rearrangement links TRBV7-6 to TRBJ1-3, with 9 positions matching TRBD1. The CDR3 consists of 14 residues. The junction had 4 bases not matched to a gene; V was cut back by 6 bases and J by 4 bases. Germline V gene data show CDR1 as SGHVS and CDR2 as FNYEAQ.